The source of this T cell receptor beta chain is a study of human T cells and chemical hapten exposure (dated by TCRdb to about 2021). A note on the overall study: For sensitization, 2% DPC in acetone was applied to an approximately 2 cm by approximately 2 cm area of upper inner arm skin. Weekly therapeutic DPC doses were additionally applied to the scalp of patients throughout the approximately 24-week study period. The patient cohort, mostly female, included alopecia areata with under or over 50% scalp involvement, alopecia totalis and alopecia universalis. In alopecia patients, the study followed how the peripheral blood TCR repertoire changed in vivo over primary and secondary sensitization to diphenylcyclopropenone (DPC), a hapten. Twenty-nine alopecia patients gave blood for TCR sequencing at one to four time points (pre-sensitization, 2, 6 and 24 weeks). Patch testing was done on the upper back using Finn chambers containing 0.01% DPC, and results were scored after 6 days according to International Contact Dermatitis Research Group standards. Patient blood was sampled pre-sensitization (week 0) and at 2, 6 and about 24 weeks after DPC sensitization. Libraries were pooled for sequencing, and per-sample TCR yields varied mainly because of small differences in library volumes within the pool. Results the study describes overall, beyond this receptor: After repeated subsampling, the strength of the expansion versus patch-test correlation and the threshold at which it became significant changed. A positive correlation was found between the number of PT1 expanded TCRs and patch test score, with significance reached at thresholds 8, 16 and 32 but not 4. DPC sensitization did not change how many TCRs were above 1 in 1000 frequency, and no evidence was found of alterations in global repertoire structure. All patients had alopecia, a presumed autoimmune disease, so their immune response might differ from that of healthy individuals. Expanded TCRs formed significantly more large CDR3 similarity clusters than pre-sensitization or healthy control sets, consistent with antigen-driven responses.

The library came from RACE. Sequenced using a NextSeq 500. During library preparation, unique molecular identifiers were attached to individual cDNA molecules so that TCRs could be counted quantitatively and reproducibly. From each blood RNA sample, both TCR alpha and TCR beta chains were sequenced. In the source study's methods: Samples had a median of roughly 87,000 TCRs, with a range from roughly 20,000 to 690,600. The Decombinator software suite was used to annotate the V, J and CDR3 of the TCR reads. To make PS versus PT1 abundance plots, every sample was subsampled to the same number of TCRs (28,000). Expanded TCRs were defined as absent before sensitization and observed at least eight times at the 2-week time point. Through fastp at Q25 and MiXCR, TCRdb rebuilt clones from the public reads, retaining in-frame beta chains. CDR3 protein duplicates are merged, each entry listing the most common genes and DNA. What appears here as the V and J calls and clone size reflects TCRdb's work, not the paper's. The sample has about 260,000 distinct CDR3 sequences on record, approximately 8.6% of them singletons. Approximately 2.3% of the sample goes to the ten largest clones.

A word on this clonotype: Its antigen is not yet known. Per-nucleotide qualities are absent, and no much larger clonotype sits a single base away.

The sample's time point label, decoded: pre-sensitization, week 0. In the paper's terms, the treatment or condition label means: therapeutic diphenylcyclopropenone sensitization with weekly scalp DPC. At every patch-test visit, the blood draw took place before the patch test was put on. Eligible patients were aged 18 to 70, diagnosed with alopecia, deemed suitable for DPC therapy, and excluded if pregnant. Total RNA was isolated from unfractionated whole blood collected in Tempus Blood RNA tubes. V drops 4 bases and J drops 6 bases, leaving 13 bases in between. The CDR3 runs 13 amino acids, cysteine and phenylalanine included. Only the CDR3 DNA stays, 39 bases, in frame from base 1. Sequences SGHVS (CDR1) and FNYEAQ (CDR2) are obtained from the germline V gene.

The TCR originated in a woman in her 40s with alopecia areata. Some clones in this sample may be carry-over from other donors' samples. The material sequenced was whole blood, taken in connection with sensitization to the hapten diphenylcyclopropenone (DPC). The V gene is TRBV7-6 and the J gene is TRBJ2-7, with the D gene uncertain. The DNA is as follows: TGTGCCAGCAGCTCGGACGGCGACGGCGAGCAGTACTTC. It codes for CASSSDGDGEQYF.